These 7 T cell receptor beta chains were sequenced from one sample in a study of blood T cells in healthy people across ages. Alongside a J-beta primer mix, a sample-barcoded 5' primer served in a second PCR lasting roughly 6 to 12 cycles. Via MiXCR, TCRdb re-called the 5' RACE reads, giving one row per CDR3 protein. In the table there are about 930,000 distinct CDR3 sequences, 25% to 35% of which are singletons. The sample was also reused in another study, on T cells of mothers and their children.

The sample was blood. These receptors were obtained from a woman aged 35 to 49 in good health.

The genes are TRBV18 and TRBJ2-7; TRBD1 matches at 8 bases. Germline values: CDR1 KGHSH, CDR2 LQKENI. Trimming at V came to 6 bases and at J to 1 base, leaving 8 bases not matched to a gene. The CDR3 loop spans 15 amino acids. Here the CDR3 reads CASSSGGPGSYEQYF. The CDR3 region has the DNA TGTGCCAGCTCCTCAGGGGGCCCGGGGTCCTACGAGCAGTACTTC.

This clonotype has only one observation. V usage is TRBV27 and J usage is TRBJ2-5; TRBD2 aligns across 8 bases. The J call may be incorrect, as the DNA end agrees better with TRBJ2-7. The CDR3 spans 14 residues. Germline values: CDR1 MNHEY, CDR2 SMNVEV (reference sequence). DNA of the CDR3: TGTGCCAGCAGTTTACGGCTAGCGGGCTCCGAGCAGTACTTC. Protein: CASSLRLAGSEQYF.

The CDR3 coding sequence is TGTGCCAGCAGTTTCCTGCGCCACGGGACAGTCCCGTACGAGCAGTACTTC. Translated, it gives CASSFLRHGTVPYEQYF. This sequence joins TRBV27 and TRBJ2-7; 7 bases agree with TRBD1. Germline V gene lookup returns CDR1 MNHEY and CDR2 SMNVEV (reference sequence). The V gene end was trimmed by 3 bases and the J gene end by 4 bases; junction bases not matched to a gene: 15. CDR3 length: 17 amino acids.

This clonotype was seen a handful of times. The rearrangement uses TRBV27 and TRBJ1-2, with TRBD1 matching 9 bases. With V trimmed by 3 bases and J by 4 bases, 3 bases remained unmatched. CDR1 and CDR2 (germline): MNHEY, SMNVEV (reference sequence). The CDR3 runs 14 residues. This CDR3 is CASSFTGGVYGYTF. Here the CDR3 DNA reads TGTGCCAGCAGTTTTACAGGGGGCGTCTATGGCTACACCTTC.

In its sample, this clonotype was seen a few times. The chain links TRBV13 to TRBJ2-1; no clear D. V was shortened by 1 base and J by 7 bases, with 11 bases between the two germline ends. This CDR3 spans 14 amino acids. The germline gives CDR1 PRHDT, CDR2 FYEKMQ (reference sequence). The CDR3 is CASSLDGRGNEQFF. CDR3 bases: TGTGCCAGCAGCTTAGATGGACGTGGTAATGAGCAGTTCTTC.

The chain couples TRBV7-9 to TRBJ2-4; D may be TRBD1 or TRBD2 (5 bases each). The V end lost 5 bases, the J end lost 13 bases, and 18 bases lay between the germline ends. Germline assignment: CDR1 SEHNR and CDR2 FQNEAQ (reference sequence). The CDR3 consists of 13 residues. CDR3 in DNA: TGTGCCAGCAGCCCCAGGACAACTAGGGAGCAGTACTTC. Translated, it gives CASSPRTTREQYF.

The chain is built from TRBV20-1 and TRBJ2-5; D tentatively fits TRBD1 or TRBD2 (5 bases each). The CDR3 is 17 residues long. From germline, CDR1 is DFQATT and CDR2 SNEGSKA (reference sequence). Between the trimmed V and J ends, which lost 0 bases and 1 base, there was a span of 18 bases. For the CDR3, the DNA is TGCAGTGCTAGAGATTTTTTGGACTCGGGACGCCAAGAGACCCAGTACTTC. Amino acids: CSARDFLDSGRQETQYF.